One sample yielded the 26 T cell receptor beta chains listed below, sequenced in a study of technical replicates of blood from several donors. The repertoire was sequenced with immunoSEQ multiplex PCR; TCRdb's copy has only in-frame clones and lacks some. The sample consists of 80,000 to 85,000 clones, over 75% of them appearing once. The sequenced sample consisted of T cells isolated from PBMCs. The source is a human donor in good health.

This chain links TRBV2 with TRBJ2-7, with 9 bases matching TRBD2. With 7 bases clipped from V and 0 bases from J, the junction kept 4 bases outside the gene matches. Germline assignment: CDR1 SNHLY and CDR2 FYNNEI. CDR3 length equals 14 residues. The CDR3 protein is CASNLAGSSYEQYF. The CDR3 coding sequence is TGTGCCAGCAATCTAGCGGGGAGCTCCTACGAGCAGTACTTC.

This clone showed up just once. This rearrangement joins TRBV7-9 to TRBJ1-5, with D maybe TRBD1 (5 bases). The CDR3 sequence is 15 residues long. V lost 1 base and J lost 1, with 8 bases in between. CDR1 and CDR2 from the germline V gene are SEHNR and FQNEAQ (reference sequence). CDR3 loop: CASSLEGASNQPQHF. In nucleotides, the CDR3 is TGTGCCAGCAGCTTAGAAGGGGCGAGCAATCAGCCCCAGCATTTT. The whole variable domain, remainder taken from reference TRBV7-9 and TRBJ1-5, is DTGVSQNPRHKITKRGQNVTFRCDPISEHNRLYWYRQTLGQGPEFLTYFQNEAQLEKSRLLSDRFSAERPKGSFSTLEIQRTEQGDSAMYLCASSLEGASNQPQHFGDGTRLSIL.

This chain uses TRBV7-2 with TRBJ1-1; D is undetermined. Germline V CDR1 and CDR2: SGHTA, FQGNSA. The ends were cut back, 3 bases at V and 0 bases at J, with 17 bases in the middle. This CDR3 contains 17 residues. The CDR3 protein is CASSFIVVRDLNTEAFF. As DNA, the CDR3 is TGTGCCAGCAGCTTTATAGTCGTCCGTGATTTGAACACTGAAGCTTTCTTT.

CDR3 loop: CASSYSASIGTDTQYF. CDR3 nucleotide sequence: TGTGCCAGCAGTTACTCCGCTAGTATTGGCACAGATACGCAGTATTTT. The rearrangement joins TRBV6-5 to TRBJ2-3; D remains ambiguous. CDR1 and CDR2 (germline): MNHEY, SVGAGI. Trimming left V 0 bases short and J 1 base short, with 11 bases between. The CDR3 is made up of 16 amino acids.

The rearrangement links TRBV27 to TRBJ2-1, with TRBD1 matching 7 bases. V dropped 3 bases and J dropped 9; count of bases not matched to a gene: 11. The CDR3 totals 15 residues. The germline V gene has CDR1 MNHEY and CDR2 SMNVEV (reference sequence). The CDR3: CASSFPGQRSSEQFF. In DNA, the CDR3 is TGTGCCAGCAGTTTCCCGGGACAGAGGTCCAGTGAGCAGTTCTTC.

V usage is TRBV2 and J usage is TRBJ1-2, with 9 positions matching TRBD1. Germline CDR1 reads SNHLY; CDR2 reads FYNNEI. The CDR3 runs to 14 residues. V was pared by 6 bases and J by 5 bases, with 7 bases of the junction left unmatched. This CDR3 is CASRLNRGLYGYTF. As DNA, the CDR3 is TGTGCCAGCAGACTCAACAGGGGGCTGTATGGCTACACCTTC.

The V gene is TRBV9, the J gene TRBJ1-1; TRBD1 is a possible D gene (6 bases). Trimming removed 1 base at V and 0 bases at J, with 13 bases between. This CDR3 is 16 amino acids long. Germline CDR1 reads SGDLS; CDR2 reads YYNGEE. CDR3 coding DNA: TGTGCCAGCAGCGTATGGGGGGGGCCAATGAACACTGAAGCTTTCTTT. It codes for CASSVWGGPMNTEAFF. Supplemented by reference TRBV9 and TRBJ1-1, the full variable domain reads DSGVTQTPKHLITATGQRVTLRCSPRSGDLSVYWYQQSLDQGLQFLIQYYNGEERAKGNILERFSAQQFPDLHSELNLSSLELGDSALYFCASSVWGGPMNTEAFFGQGTRLTVV.

In nucleotides, the CDR3 is TGTGCCAGCAGTTTGGGGGGAGGGATAAGCGTCGGCGGTCAAGAGACCCAGTACTTC. Encoded protein: CASSLGGGISVGGQETQYF. The J gene is TRBJ2-5, the V gene TRBV28; 7 nucleotides agree with TRBD2. V was pared by 3 bases and J by 2 bases, with 18 bases of the junction left unmatched. The V gene's germline CDR1 is MDHEN and CDR2 SYDVKM. The CDR3 has 19 amino acids.

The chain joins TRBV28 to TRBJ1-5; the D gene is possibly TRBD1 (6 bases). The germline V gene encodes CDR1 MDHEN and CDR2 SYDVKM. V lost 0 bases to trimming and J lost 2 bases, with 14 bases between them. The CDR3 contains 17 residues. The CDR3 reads CASSLWAGEGGNQPQHF. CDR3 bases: TGTGCCAGCAGTTTATGGGCAGGGGAGGGTGGCAATCAGCCCCAGCATTTT.

CDR3 in DNA: TGTGCCAGCAGCTCAGCGGGGGGTTCCGGGGAGCTGTTTTTT. Its protein is CASSSAGGSGELFF. V usage is TRBV5-4 and J usage is TRBJ2-2; the match to TRBD2 covers 9 bases. The CDR3 is made up of 14 amino acids. Germline lookup yields CDR1 SGHNT and CDR2 YYREEE (reference sequence). After removal of 3 bases from V and 6 bases from J, the junction contained 3 bases not matched to a gene.

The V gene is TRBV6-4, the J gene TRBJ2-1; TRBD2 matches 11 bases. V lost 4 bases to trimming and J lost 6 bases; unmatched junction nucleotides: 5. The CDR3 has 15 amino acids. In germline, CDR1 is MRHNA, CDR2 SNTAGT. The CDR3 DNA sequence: TGTGCCAGCAGTGTACTAGCGGGAGAGGGCAATGAGCAGTTCTTC. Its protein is CASSVLAGEGNEQFF.

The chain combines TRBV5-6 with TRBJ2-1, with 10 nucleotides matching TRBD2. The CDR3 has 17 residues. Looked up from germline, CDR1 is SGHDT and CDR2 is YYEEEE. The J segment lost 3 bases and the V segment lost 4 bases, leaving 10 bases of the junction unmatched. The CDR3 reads CASSGIKGLAVYNEQFF. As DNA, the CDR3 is TGTGCCAGCAGCGGGATAAAAGGACTAGCGGTCTACAATGAGCAGTTCTTC.

CDR3 amino acids: CASSILQGTEAFF. CDR3 nucleotide sequence: TGTGCCAGTAGTATACTACAGGGCACTGAAGCTTTCTTT. The rearrangement joins TRBV19 to TRBJ1-1, with D perhaps matching TRBD1 (6 bases). This CDR3 comprises 13 residues. CDR1 LNHDA and CDR2 SQIVND come from the germline V gene (reference sequence). V was trimmed by 2 bases and J by 4 bases, leaving 8 bases between them.

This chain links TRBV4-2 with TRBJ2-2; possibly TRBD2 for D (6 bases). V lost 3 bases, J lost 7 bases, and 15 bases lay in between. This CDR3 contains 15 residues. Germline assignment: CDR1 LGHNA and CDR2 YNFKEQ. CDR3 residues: CASSHPGLLGGELFF. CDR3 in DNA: TGTGCCAGCAGCCATCCAGGACTACTAGGCGGGGAGCTGTTTTTT.

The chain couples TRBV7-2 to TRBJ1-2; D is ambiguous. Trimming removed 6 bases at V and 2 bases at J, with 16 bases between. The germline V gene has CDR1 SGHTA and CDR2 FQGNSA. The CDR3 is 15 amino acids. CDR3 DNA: TGTGCCAGCAGTCAAAACCCGACTGAAAACTATGGCTACACCTTC. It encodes CASSQNPTENYGYTF.

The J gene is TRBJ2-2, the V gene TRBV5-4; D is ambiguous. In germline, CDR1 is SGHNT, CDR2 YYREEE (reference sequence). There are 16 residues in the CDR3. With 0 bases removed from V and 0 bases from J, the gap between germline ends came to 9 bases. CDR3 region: CASSLEGLANTGELFF. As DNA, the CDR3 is TGTGCCAGCAGCTTGGAAGGCCTAGCGAACACCGGGGAGCTGTTTTTT. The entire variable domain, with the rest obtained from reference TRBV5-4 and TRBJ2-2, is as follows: ETGVTQSPTHLIKTRGQQVTLRCSSQSGHNTVSWYQQALGQGPQFIFQYYREEENGRGNFPPRFSGLQFPNYSSELNVNALELDDSALYLCASSLEGLANTGELFFGEGSRLTVL.

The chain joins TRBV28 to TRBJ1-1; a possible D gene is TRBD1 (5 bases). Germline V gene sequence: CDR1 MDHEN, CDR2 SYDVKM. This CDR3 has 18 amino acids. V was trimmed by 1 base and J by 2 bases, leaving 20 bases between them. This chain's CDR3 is CASSLYPGPTGPNTEAFF. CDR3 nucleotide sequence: TGTGCCAGCAGTTTATATCCAGGGCCCACGGGTCCCAACACTGAAGCTTTCTTT.

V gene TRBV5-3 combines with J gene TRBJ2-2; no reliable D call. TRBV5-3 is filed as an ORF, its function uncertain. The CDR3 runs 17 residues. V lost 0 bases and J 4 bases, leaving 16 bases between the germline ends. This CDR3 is CARSLGPTPGSTGELFF. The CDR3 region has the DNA TGTGCCAGAAGCTTGGGACCGACACCAGGAAGCACCGGGGAGCTGTTTTTT.

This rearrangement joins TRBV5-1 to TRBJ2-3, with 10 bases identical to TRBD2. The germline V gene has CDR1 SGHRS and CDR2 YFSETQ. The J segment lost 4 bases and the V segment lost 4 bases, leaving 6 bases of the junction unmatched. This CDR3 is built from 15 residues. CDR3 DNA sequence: TGCGCCAGCAGCCCCGGGACTAGCGTGTCAGATACGCAGTATTTT. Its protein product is CASSPGTSVSDTQYF.

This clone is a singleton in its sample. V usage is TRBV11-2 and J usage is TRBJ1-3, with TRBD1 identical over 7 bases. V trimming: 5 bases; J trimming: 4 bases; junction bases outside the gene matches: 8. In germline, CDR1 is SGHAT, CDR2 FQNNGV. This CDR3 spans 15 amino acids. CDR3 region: CASSGLGTEGNTIYF. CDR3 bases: TGTGCCAGCAGCGGTTTAGGGACAGAGGGAAACACCATATATTTT. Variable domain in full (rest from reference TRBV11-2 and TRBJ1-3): EAGVAQSPRYKIIEKRQSVAFWCNPISGHATLYWYQQILGQGPKLLIQFQNNGVVDDSQLPKDRFSAERLKGVDSTLKIQPAKLEDSAVYLCASSGLGTEGNTIYFGEGSWLTVV.

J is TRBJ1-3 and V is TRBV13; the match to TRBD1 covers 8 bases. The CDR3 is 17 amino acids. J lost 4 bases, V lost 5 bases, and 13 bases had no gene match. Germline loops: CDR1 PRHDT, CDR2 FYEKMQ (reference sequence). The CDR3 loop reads CASSPRPQGAAGNTIYF. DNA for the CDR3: TGTGCCAGCAGCCCCCGCCCGCAGGGGGCGGCCGGAAACACCATATATTTT.

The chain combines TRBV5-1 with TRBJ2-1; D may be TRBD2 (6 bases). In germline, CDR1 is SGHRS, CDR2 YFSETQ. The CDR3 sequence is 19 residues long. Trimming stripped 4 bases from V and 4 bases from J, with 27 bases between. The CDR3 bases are TGCGCCAGCAGCCCGGCAACGGGCGGAAGCGGGTACGGGTACAATGAGCAGTTCTTC. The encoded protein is CASSPATGGSGYGYNEQFF.

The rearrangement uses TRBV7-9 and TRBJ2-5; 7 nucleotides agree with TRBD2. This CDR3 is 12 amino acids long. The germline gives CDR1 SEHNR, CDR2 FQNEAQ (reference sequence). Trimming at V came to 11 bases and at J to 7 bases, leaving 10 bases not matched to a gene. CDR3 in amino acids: CAGLTPGGTQYF. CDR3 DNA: TGTGCCGGGTTAACACCGGGAGGGACCCAGTACTTC. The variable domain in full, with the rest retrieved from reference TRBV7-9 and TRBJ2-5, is DTGVSQNPRHKITKRGQNVTFRCDPISEHNRLYWYRQTLGQGPEFLTYFQNEAQLEKSRLLSDRFSAERPKGSFSTLEIQRTEQGDSAMYLCAGLTPGGTQYFGPGTRLLVL.

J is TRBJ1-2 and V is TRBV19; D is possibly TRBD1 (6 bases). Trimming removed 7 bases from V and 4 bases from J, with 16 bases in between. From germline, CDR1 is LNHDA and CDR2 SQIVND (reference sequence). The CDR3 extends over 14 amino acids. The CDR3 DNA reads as TGTGCCAGTACCTTCGCAGGGGTGAGCTATGGCTACACCTTC. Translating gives CASTFAGVSYGYTF. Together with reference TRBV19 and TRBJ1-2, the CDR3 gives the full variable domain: DGGITQSPKYLFRKEGQNVTLSCEQNLNHDAMYWYRQDPGQGLRLIYYSQIVNDFQKGDIAEGYSVSREKKESFPLTVTSAQKNPTAFYLCASTFAGVSYGYTFGSGTRLTVV.

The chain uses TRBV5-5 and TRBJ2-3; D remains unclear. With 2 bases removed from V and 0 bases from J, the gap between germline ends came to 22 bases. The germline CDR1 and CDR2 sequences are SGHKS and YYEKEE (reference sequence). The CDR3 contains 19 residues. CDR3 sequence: CASSFSQMIVFSSTDTQYF. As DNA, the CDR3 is TGTGCCAGCAGCTTCTCCCAGATGATCGTCTTTTCTAGCACAGATACGCAGTATTTT. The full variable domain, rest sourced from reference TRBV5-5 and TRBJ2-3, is DAGVTQSPTHLIKTRGQQVTLRCSPISGHKSVSWYQQVLGQGPQFIFQYYEKEERGRGNFPDRFSARQFPNYSSELNVNALLLGDSALYLCASSFSQMIVFSSTDTQYFGPGTRLTVL.

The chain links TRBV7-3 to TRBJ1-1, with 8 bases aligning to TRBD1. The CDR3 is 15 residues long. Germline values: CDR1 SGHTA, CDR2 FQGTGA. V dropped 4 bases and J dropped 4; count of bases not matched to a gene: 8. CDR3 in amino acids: CASSSRTGGTTEAFF. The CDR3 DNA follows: TGTGCCAGCAGCTCCCGAACAGGGGGGACCACTGAAGCTTTCTTT.